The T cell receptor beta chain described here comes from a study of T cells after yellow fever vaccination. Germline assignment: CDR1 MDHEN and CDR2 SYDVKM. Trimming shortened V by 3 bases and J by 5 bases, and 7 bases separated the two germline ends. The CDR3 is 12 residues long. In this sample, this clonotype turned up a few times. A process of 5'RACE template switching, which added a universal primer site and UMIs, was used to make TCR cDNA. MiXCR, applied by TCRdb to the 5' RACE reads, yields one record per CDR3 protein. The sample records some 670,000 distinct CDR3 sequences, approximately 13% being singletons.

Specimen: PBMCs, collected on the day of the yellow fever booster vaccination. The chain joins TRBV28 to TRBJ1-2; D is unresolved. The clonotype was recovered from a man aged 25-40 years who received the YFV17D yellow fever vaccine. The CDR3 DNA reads TGTGCCAGCAGTTTCGGAGCGTATGGCTACACCTTC. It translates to CASSFGAYGYTF.